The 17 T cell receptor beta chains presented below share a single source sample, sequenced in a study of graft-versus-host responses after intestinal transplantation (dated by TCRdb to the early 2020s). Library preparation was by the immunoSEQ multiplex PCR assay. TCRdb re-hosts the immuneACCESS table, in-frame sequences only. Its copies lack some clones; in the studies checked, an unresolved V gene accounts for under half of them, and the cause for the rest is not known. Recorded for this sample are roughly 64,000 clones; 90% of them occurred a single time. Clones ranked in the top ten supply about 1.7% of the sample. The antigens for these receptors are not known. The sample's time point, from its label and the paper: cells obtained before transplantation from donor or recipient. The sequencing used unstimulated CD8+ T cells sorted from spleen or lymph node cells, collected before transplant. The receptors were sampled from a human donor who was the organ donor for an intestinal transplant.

The CDR3 sequence: CASSQQNPTSAELTDTQYF. CDR3 in DNA: TGTGCCAGCAGTCAACAAAACCCCACCTCAGCGGAACTCACAGATACGCAGTATTTT. The chain is built from TRBV28 and TRBJ2-3; TRBD2 is a possible D gene (5 bases). Trimming took off 5 bases at V and 2 bases at J, with 26 bases between the two ends. The CDR3 is 19 amino acids. Germline V CDR1 and CDR2: MDHEN, SYDVKM.

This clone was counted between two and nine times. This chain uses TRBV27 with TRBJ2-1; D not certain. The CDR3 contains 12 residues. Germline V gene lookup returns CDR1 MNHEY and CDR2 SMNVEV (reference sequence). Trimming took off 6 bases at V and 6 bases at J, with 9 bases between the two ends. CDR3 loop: CASSNSPNEQFF. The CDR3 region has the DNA TGTGCCAGCAGCAACTCCCCCAATGAGCAGTTCTTC.

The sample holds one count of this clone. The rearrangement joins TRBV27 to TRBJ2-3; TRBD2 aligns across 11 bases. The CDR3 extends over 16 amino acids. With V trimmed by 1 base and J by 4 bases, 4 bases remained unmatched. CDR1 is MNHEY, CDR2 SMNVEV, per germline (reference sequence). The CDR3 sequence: CASSLYGTSGADTQYF. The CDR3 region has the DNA TGTGCCAGCAGTTTATACGGGACTAGCGGAGCAGATACGCAGTATTTT.

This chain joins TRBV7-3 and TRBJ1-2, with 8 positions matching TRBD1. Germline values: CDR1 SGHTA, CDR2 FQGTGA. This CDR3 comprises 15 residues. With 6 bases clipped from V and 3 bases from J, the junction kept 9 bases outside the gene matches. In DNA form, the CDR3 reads TGTGCCAGCAGTCAGACAGGGGAAACGGACTATGGCTACACCTTC. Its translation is CASSQTGETDYGYTF.

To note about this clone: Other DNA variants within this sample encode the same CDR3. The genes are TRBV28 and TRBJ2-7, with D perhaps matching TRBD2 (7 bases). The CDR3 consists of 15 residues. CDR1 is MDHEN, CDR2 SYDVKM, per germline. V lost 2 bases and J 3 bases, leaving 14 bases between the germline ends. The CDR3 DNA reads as TGTGCCAGCAGTTTAACGGGGGGCTTGTTCTACGAGCAGTACTTC. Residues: CASSLTGGLFYEQYF.

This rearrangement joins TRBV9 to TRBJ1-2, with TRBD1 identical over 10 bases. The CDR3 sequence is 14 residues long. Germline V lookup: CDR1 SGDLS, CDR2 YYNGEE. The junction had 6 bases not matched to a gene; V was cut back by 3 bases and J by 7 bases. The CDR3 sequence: CASSESGQGFGYTF. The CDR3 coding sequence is TGTGCCAGCAGCGAGTCGGGACAGGGGTTTGGCTACACCTTC.

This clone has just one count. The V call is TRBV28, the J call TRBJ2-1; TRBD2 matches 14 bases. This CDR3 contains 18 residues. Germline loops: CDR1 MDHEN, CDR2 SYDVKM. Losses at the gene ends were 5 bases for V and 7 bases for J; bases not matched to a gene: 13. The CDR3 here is CASSPLRLAGGVGNEQFF. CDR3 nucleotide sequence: TGTGCCAGCAGTCCTCTCAGACTAGCGGGAGGGGTGGGGAATGAGCAGTTCTTC.

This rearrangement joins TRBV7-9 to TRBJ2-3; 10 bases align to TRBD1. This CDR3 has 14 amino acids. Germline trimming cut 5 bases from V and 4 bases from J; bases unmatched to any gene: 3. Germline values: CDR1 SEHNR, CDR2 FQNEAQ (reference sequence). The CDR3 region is CASSDGTGADTQYF. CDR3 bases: TGTGCCAGCAGCGATGGGACAGGGGCAGATACGCAGTATTTT.

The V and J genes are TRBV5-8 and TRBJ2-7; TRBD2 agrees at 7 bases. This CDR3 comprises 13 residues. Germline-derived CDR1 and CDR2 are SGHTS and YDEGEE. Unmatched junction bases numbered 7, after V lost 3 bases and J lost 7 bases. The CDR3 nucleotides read TGTGCCAGCAGCTGGGGATCGGGGGGTGAGCAGTACTTC. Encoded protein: CASSWGSGGEQYF. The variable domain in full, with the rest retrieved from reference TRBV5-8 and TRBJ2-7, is EAGVTQSPTHLIKTRGQQATLRCSPISGHTSVYWYQQALGLGLQFLLWYDEGEERNRGNFPPRFSGRQFPNYSSELNVNALELEDSALYLCASSWGSGGEQYFGPGTRLTVT.

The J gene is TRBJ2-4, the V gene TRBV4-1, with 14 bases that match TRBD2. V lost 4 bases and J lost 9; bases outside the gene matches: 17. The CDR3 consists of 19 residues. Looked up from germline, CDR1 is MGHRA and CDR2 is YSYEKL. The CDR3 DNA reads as TGCGCCAGCAGCCTACAATTTACCGGGACTAGCGGGAGAAGCGTCATTCAGTACTTC. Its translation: CASSLQFTGTSGRSVIQYF.

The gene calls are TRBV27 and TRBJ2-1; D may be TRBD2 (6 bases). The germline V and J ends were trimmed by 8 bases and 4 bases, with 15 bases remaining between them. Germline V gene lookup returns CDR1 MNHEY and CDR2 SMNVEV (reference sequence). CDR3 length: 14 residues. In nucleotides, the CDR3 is TGTGCCAGCCAATTCGGGAGCAGGTACAATGAGCAGTTCTTC. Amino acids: CASQFGSRYNEQFF.

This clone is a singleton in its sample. The CDR3 loop is CASRSASGPNYGYTF. CDR3 DNA sequence: TGTGCCAGCAGAAGTGCCTCTGGGCCGAACTATGGCTACACCTTC. The chain links TRBV7-9 to TRBJ1-2; unclear D gene. Germline V gene sequence: CDR1 SEHNR, CDR2 FQNEAQ (reference sequence). V was clipped by 6 bases and J by 2 bases, with 16 bases between them. The CDR3 is 15 residues long. The entire variable domain, with the rest obtained from reference TRBV7-9 and TRBJ1-2, is as follows: DTGVSQNPRHKITKRGQNVTFRCDPISEHNRLYWYRQTLGQGPEFLTYFQNEAQLEKSRLLSDRFSAERPKGSFSTLEIQRTEQGDSAMYLCASRSASGPNYGYTFGSGTRLTVV.

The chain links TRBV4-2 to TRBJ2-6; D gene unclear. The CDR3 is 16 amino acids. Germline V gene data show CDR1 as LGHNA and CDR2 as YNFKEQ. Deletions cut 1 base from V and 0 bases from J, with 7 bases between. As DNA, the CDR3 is TGTGCCAGCAGCCAAGGGAGCAGCTCTGGGGCCAACGTCCTGACTTTC. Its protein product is CASSQGSSSGANVLTF.

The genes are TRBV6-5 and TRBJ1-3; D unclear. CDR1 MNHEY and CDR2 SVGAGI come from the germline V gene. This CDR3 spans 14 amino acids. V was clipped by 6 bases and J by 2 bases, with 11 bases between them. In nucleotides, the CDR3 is TGTGCCAGCAGGCCTCCGGGAGCTGGAAACACCATATATTTT. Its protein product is CASRPPGAGNTIYF.

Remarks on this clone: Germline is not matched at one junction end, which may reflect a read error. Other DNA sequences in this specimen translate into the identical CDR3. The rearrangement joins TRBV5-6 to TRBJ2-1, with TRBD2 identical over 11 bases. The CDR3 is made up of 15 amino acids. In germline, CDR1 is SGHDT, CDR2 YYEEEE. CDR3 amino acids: CASSLAGGADNEQFF. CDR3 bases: TGTGCCAGTAGCTTAGCGGGAGGGGCTGACAATGAGCAGTTCTTC.

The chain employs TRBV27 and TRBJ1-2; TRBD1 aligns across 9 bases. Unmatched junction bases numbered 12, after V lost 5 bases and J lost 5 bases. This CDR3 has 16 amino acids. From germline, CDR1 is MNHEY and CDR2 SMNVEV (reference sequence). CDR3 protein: CASSRGTGHKGYGYTF. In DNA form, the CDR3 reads TGTGCCAGCAGTAGGGGGACAGGGCATAAGGGGTATGGCTACACCTTC.

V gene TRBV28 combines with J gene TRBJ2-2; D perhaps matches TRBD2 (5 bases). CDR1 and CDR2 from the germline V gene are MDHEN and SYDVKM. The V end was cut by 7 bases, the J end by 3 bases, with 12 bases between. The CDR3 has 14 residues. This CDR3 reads CASKSGRDTGELFF. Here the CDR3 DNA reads TGTGCCAGCAAGAGTGGGCGGGACACCGGGGAGCTGTTTTTT.